This is a list of T cell receptor beta chains from one sample in a study of shared clonotypes between healthy human individuals. Sequencing was performed with immunoSEQ multiplex PCR; in TCRdb, only in-frame clones are kept and a portion is missing. The sample lists around 2,000,000 clones, about 95% seen once, with under 1.5% in the top ten. The sequenced sample consisted of naive CD8+ T cells sorted from blood. These receptors all stem from a young man in good health. CDR3s include the opening cysteine and the closing phenylalanine or tryptophan. A D gene is named only where the DNA matches it firmly.

D gene | J gene | V gene | CDR3 protein
TRBD1 | TRBJ1-1 | TRBV4-1 | CASISDRGVNTEAFF
. | TRBJ2-7 | TRBV6-1 | CASSLGVTYEQYF
. | TRBJ2-3 | TRBV29-1 | CSVESGSGDTQYF
. | TRBJ1-6 | TRBV5-4 | CASSLDGGGRSPLHF
. | TRBJ2-1 | TRBV6-4 | CASSDFSGLRMFF
. | TRBJ1-4 | TRBV7-2 | CASSLEGQAVNEKLFF
TRBD2 | TRBJ2-7 | TRBV5-1 | CASSLGGEGYEQYF
. | TRBJ2-1 | TRBV4-1 | CASSQASNEQFF
TRBD1 | TRBJ2-7 | TRBV4-1 | CASSLVPGTGEEQYF
TRBD2 | TRBJ2-1 | TRBV2 | CASRMSGVNYNEQFF
. | TRBJ2-4 | TRBV6-5 | CASWGKQNIQYF
. | TRBJ2-7 | TRBV27 | CASMSGLEQYF
TRBD1 | TRBJ1-1 | TRBV7-2 | CASSSLTGLNTEAFF
. | TRBJ2-6 | TRBV6-1 | CASSEAPGTGANVLTF
. | TRBJ2-4 | TRBV9 | CASSVSDSGGIQYF
. | TRBJ2-7 | TRBV7-9 | CASSFISPRGEDEQYF
. | TRBJ2-6 | TRBV19 | CASSIQGDSGANVLTF
. | TRBJ2-7 | TRBV21-1 | CASSPAPIF
. | TRBJ1-2 | TRBV6-5 | CASSPLGGLYGYTF
. | TRBJ2-7 | TRBV6-5 | CASSPDGSYEQYF
. | TRBJ2-2 | TRBV11-2 | CASSLVSTGELFF
. | TRBJ2-2 | TRBV4-1 | CASSQERGQLNTGELFF
TRBD1 | TRBJ2-6 | TRBV19 | CASSRDREGGANVLTF
TRBD1 | TRBJ2-5 | TRBV27 | CASSLLTGGMETQYF
. | TRBJ2-5 | TRBV5-8 | CASSLVGPPGDF
. | TRBJ2-7 | TRBV27 | CASSFPGSYEQYF
TRBD2 | TRBJ2-2 | TRBV4-3 | CASSQGASGHTGELFF
TRBD2 | TRBJ2-3 | TRBV29-1 | CSGAGGLTDTQYF
TRBD2 | TRBJ2-1 | TRBV4-3 | CASSQVSGLAVYNEQFF
. | TRBJ1-1 | TRBV6-6 | CASSYFSYTEAFF
. | TRBJ2-7 | TRBV7-9 | CASSFPPGHGEEQYF
. | TRBJ2-5 | TRBV21-1 | CASGQGRETQYF
. | TRBJ2-2 | TRBV19 | CASSIQGAGGELFF
. | TRBJ1-5 | TRBV4-3 | CASSQDLGNQPQHF
. | TRBJ2-3 | TRBV5-4 | CASSFIEGITDTQYF
. | TRBJ2-7 | TRBV7-9 | CASSPPRWNEQYF
. | TRBJ1-5 | TRBV6-5 | CATRDDLNQPQHF
. | TRBJ1-6 | TRBV6-1 | CASSEGPSSYNSPLHF
TRBD1 | TRBJ2-7 | TRBV7-9 | CASSNPTGVEEQYF
. | TRBJ1-2 | TRBV2 | CASSEAPGQNPNYGYTF